This T cell receptor beta chain came from a study of T cell responses to AZD1222 COVID-19 vaccine. A note on this clone: The target antigen is unknown.

The assay was immunoSEQ multiplex PCR, and TCRdb's table has in-frame clones only and misses some. The sample includes roughly 110,000 clones, 75% to 95% of them seen just once. General study results and limits: A mostly white British donor set with more females was recruited, and clonal diversity was possibly underestimated.

This sequence was found in an adult who received the AZD1222 COVID-19 vaccine. Sequences were derived from peripheral blood, sampled 28 days after the second AZD1222 dose.

CDR3 DNA sequence: TGTGCCTGGAGTGGGGGACGGGGGAGCCTCAATCAGCCCCAGCATTTT. This gives the protein CAWSGGRGSLNQPQHF. V usage is TRBV30 and J usage is TRBJ1-5; D might be TRBD1 (5 bases). The germline V gene has CDR1 GTSNPN and CDR2 SVGIG (reference sequence). The V end was cut by 1 base, the J end by 3 bases, with 16 bases between. This CDR3 is built from 16 residues.